This T cell receptor (beta chain) was retrieved from a study of metastatic and nonmetastatic thyroid tumors. Overall study: It was across blood and tumor or nodule tissue from malignant and benign thyroid patients that repertoires were compared. Study-level findings and limits: For both blood and tumor, malignant thyroid tumors reportedly showed significantly higher TCR beta diversity than benign nodules did.

Thyroid surgery was preceded by no treatment in any patient. This clone was found many times. Its matching antigen is unknown. Deletions cut 1 base from V and 3 bases from J, with 8 bases between. In germline, CDR1 is SGHRS, CDR2 YFSETQ. This CDR3 comprises 13 residues. Original data processing: The authors used CDR3 differences across clinicopathological groups to build a distant-metastasis classifier for papillary thyroid cancer. MiXCR reprocessed the PCR reads for TCRdb. These V and J calls originate from TCRdb's pipeline instead of the authors' own analysis. The table includes tens of thousands of clones, about a sixth detected once.

Sequences were obtained from tumor tissue. The sequence came from a female donor with papillary thyroid cancer or a benign thyroid nodule (not recorded which). Some clones in this sample may be carry-over from other donors' samples. V usage is TRBV5-1 and J usage is TRBJ2-7, with TRBD2 as a possible D gene (5 bases). This CDR3 is CASSLMDFYEQYF. The CDR3 DNA follows: TGCGCCAGCAGCTTGATGGACTTCTACGAGCAGTACTTC. Full variable domain (rest looked up from reference TRBV5-1 and TRBJ2-7): KAGVTQTPRYLIKTRGQQVTLSCSPISGHRSVSWYQQTPGQGLQFLFEYFSETQRNKGNFPGRFSGRQFSNSRSEMNVSTLELGDSALYLCASSLMDFYEQYFGPGTRLTVT.